What follows describes a single T cell receptor beta chain. The sample belongs to a study of T cell responses to AZD1222 COVID-19 vaccine. Clones were sequenced by immunoSEQ multiplex PCR, and TCRdb holds only the in-frame ones, with some missing. The table lists some 150,000 clones, roughly nine tenths of them singletons, with approximately 7.2% in the top ten. Trimming pared 5 bases from V and 1 base from J, leaving 8 bases between. CDR3 size: 13 residues. Germline values: CDR1 SEHNR, CDR2 FQNEAQ (reference sequence). The sequences come from peripheral blood, collected after recovery from COVID-19. The sequence was obtained from an adult who had recovered from COVID-19. The chain is built from TRBV7-9 and TRBJ2-5; possible D gene TRBD1, 5 bases. CDR3 nucleotide sequence: TGTGCCAGCAGCACACAGGTCCAAGAGACCCAGTACTTC. This translates into CASSTQVQETQYF.